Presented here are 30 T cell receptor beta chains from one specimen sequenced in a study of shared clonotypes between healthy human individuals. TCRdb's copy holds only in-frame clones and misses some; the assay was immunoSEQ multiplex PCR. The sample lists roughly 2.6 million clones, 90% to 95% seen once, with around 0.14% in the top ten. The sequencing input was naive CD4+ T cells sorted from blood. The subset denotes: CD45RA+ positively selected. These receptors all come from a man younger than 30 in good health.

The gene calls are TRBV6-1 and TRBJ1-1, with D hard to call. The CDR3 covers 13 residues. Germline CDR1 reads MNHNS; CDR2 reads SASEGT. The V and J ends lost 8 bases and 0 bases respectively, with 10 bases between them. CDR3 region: CASDKQMNTEAFF. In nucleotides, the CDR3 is TGTGCCAGCGACAAGCAGATGAACACTGAAGCTTTCTTT.

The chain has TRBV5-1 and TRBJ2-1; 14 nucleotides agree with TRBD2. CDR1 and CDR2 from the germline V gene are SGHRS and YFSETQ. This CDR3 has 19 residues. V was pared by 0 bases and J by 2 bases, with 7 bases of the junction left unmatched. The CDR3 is CASSLAPTSGGVTYNEQFF. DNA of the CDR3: TGCGCCAGCAGCTTGGCCCCGACTAGCGGGGGGGTCACCTACAATGAGCAGTTCTTC.

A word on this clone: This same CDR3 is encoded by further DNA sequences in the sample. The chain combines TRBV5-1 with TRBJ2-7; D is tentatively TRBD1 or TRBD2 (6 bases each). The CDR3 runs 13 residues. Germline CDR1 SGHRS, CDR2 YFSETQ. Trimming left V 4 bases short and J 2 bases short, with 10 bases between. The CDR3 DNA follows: TGCGCCAGCAGCCCCGGGGGCACCTACGAGCAGTACTTC. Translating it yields CASSPGGTYEQYF.

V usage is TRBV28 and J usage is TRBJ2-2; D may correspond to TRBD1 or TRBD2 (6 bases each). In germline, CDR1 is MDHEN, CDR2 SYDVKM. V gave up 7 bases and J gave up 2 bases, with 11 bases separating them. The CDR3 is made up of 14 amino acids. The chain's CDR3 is CASKEGGNTGELFF. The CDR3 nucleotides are TGTGCCAGCAAAGAGGGGGGAAACACCGGGGAGCTGTTTTTT.

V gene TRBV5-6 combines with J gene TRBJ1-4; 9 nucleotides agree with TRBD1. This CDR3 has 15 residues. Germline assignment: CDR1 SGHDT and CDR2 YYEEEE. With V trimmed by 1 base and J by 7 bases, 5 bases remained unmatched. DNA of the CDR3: TGTGCCAGCAGCTTGTGGGTGGACAGGGGTGAAAAACTGTTTTTT. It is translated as CASSLWVDRGEKLFF.

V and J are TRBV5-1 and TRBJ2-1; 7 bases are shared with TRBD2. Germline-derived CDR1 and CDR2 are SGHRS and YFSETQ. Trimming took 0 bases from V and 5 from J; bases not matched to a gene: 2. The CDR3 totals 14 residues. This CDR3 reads CASSLEREDNEQFF. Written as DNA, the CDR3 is TGCGCCAGCAGCTTGGAGCGGGAAGACAATGAGCAGTTCTTC. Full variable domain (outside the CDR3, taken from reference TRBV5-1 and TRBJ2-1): KAGVTQTPRYLIKTRGQQVTLSCSPISGHRSVSWYQQTPGQGLQFLFEYFSETQRNKGNFPGRFSGRQFSNSRSEMNVSTLELGDSALYLCASSLEREDNEQFFGPGTRLTVL.

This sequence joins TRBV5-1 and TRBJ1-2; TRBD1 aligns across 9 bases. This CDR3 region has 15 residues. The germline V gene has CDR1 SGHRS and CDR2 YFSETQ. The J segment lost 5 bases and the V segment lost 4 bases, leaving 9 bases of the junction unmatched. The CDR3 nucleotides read TGCGCCAGCAGCCCAGGGACAGGGCTGGGGTATGGCTACACCTTC. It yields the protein CASSPGTGLGYGYTF.

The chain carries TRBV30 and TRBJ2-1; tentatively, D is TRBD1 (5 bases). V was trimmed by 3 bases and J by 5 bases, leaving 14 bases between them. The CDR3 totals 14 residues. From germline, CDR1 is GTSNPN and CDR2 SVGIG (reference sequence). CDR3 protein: CAWRGWGANNEQFF. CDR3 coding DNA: TGTGCCTGGAGGGGTTGGGGCGCGAACAATGAGCAGTTCTTC.

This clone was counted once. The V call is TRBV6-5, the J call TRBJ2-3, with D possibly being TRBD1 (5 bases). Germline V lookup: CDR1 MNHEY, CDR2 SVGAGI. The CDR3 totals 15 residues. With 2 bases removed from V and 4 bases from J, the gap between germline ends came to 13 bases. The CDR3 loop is CASSYRGRVADTQYF. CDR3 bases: TGTGCCAGCAGTTACCGCGGCAGGGTAGCAGATACGCAGTATTTT.

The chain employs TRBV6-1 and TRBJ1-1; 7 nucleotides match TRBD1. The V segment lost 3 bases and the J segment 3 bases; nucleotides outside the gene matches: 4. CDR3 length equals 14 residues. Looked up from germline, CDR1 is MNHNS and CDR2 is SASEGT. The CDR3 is CASSEGTAHTEAFF. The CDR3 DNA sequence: TGTGCCAGCAGTGAGGGGACAGCCCACACTGAAGCTTTCTTT.

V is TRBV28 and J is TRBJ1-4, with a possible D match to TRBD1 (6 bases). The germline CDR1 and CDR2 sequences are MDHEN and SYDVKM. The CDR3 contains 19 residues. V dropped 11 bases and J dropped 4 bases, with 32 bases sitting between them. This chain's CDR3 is CASLAPLGDIYSDNEKLFF. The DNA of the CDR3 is TGTGCCTCCTTAGCCCCCCTGGGGGACATCTACTCCGATAATGAAAAACTGTTTTTT. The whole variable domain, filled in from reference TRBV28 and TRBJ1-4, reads DVKVTQSSRYLVKRTGEKVFLECVQDMDHENMFWYRQDPGLGLRLIYFSYDVKMKEKGDIPEGYSVSREKKERFSLILESASTNQTSMYLCASLAPLGDIYSDNEKLFFGSGTQLSVL.

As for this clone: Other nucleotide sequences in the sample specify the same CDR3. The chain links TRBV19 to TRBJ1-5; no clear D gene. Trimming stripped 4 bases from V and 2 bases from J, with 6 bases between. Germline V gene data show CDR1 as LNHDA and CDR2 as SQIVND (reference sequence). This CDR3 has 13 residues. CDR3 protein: CASSSRGNQPQHF. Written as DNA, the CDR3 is TGTGCCAGTAGTAGTAGGGGCAATCAGCCCCAGCATTTT.

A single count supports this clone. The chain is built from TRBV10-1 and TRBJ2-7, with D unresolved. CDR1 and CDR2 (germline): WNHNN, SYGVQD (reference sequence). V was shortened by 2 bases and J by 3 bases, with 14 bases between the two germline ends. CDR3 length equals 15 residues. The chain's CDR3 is CASSEDESKGYEQYF. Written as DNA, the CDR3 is TGCGCCAGCAGTGAGGACGAGAGCAAAGGCTACGAGCAGTACTTC.

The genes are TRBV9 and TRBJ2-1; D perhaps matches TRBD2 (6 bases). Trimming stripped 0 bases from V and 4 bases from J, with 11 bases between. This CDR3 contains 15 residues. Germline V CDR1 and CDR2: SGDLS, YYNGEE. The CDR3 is CASSVEAGRYNEQFF. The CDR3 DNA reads TGTGCCAGCAGCGTAGAGGCGGGGCGATACAATGAGCAGTTCTTC.

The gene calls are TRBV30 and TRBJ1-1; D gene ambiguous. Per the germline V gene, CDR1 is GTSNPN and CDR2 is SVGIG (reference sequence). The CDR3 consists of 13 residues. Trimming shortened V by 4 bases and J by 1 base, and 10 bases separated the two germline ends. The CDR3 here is CAWTVGSNTEAFF. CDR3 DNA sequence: TGTGCCTGGACGGTAGGGTCGAACACTGAAGCTTTCTTT.

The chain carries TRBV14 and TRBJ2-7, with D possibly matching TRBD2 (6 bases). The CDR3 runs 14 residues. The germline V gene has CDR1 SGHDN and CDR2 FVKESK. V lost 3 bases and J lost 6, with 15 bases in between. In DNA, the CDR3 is TGTGCCAGCAGCCACGGGGGTAGGGCGCCCGAGCAGTACTTC. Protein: CASSHGGRAPEQYF.

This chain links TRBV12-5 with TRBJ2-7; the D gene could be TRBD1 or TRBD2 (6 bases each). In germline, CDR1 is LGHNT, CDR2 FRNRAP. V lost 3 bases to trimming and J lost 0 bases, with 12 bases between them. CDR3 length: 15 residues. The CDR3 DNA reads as TGTGCTAGTGGTTTTGGGGGGCAGATCTCCTACGAGCAGTACTTC. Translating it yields CASGFGGQISYEQYF.

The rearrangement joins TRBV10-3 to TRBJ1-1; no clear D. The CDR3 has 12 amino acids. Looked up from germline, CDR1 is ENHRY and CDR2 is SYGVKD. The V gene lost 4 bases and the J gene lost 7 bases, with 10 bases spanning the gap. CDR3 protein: CAISVAPFEAFF. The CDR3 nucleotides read TGTGCCATCAGTGTAGCTCCCTTTGAAGCTTTCTTT.

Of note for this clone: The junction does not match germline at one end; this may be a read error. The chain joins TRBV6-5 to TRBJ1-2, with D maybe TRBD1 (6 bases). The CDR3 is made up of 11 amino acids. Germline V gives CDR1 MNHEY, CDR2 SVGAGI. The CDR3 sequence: CASSTVGQQSF. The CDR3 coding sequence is TGTGCCAGCAGTACGGTCGGACAGCAAAGCTTC.

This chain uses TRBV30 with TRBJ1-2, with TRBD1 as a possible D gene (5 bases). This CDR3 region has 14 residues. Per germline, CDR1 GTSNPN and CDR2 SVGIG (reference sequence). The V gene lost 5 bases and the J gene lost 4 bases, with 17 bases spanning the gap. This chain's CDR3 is CAWVAQGVGYGYTF. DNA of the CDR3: TGTGCCTGGGTGGCTCAGGGTGTGGGCTATGGCTACACCTTC.

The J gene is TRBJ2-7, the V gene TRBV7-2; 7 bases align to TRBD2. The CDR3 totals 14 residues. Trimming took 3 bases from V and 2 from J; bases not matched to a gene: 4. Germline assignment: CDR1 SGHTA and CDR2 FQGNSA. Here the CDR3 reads CASSLQRGPYEQYF. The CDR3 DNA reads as TGTGCCAGCAGCTTGCAGCGGGGCCCCTACGAGCAGTACTTC.

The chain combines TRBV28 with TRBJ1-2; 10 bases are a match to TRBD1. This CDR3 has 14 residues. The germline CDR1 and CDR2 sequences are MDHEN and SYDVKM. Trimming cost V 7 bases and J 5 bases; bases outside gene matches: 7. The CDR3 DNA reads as TGTGCCAGCACTACGACAGGGGGCAAATATGGCTACACCTTC. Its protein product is CASTTTGGKYGYTF.

CDR3 residues: CASSFPLQGTYEQYF. The CDR3 DNA reads TGTGCCAGCAGTTTCCCTCTACAGGGAACTTACGAGCAGTACTTC. The V call is TRBV28, the J call TRBJ2-7; D is perhaps TRBD1 (6 bases). The germline V gene has CDR1 MDHEN and CDR2 SYDVKM. V lost 3 bases, J lost 4 bases, and 16 bases lay in between. CDR3 length: 15 residues. Full variable domain (rest looked up from reference TRBV28 and TRBJ2-7): DVKVTQSSRYLVKRTGEKVFLECVQDMDHENMFWYRQDPGLGLRLIYFSYDVKMKEKGDIPEGYSVSREKKERFSLILESASTNQTSMYLCASSFPLQGTYEQYFGPGTRLTVT.

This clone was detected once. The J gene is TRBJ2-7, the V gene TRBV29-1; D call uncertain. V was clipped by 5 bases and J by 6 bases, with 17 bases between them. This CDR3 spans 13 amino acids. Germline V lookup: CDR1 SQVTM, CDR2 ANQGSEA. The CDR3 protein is CSVNVAGAGEQYF. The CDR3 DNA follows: TGCAGCGTTAACGTGGCAGGAGCCGGCGAGCAGTACTTC.

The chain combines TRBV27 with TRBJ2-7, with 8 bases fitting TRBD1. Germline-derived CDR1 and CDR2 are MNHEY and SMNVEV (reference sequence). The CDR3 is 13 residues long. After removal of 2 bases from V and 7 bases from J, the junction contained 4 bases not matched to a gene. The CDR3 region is CASSLQGAREQYF. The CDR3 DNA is TGTGCCAGCAGTTTACAGGGGGCCAGGGAGCAGTACTTC.

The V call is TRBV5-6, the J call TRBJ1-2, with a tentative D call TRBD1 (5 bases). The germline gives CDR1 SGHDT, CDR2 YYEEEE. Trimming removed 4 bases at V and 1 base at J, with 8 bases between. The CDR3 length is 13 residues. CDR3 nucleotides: TGTGCCAGCAGCCGACAGAGTAACTATGGCTACACCTTC. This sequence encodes CASSRQSNYGYTF.

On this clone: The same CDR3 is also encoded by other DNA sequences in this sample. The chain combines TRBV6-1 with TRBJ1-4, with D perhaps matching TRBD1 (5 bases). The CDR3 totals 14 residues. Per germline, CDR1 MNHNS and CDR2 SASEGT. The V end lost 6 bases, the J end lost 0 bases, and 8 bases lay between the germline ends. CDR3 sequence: CASRRGATNEKLFF. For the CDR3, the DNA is TGTGCCAGCAGGAGAGGGGCAACTAATGAAAAACTGTTTTTT.

Here the CDR3 DNA reads TGCGCCAGCAGCGTGACAGGGGGCGGGTCCTACGAGCAGTACTTC. This sequence encodes CASSVTGGGSYEQYF. The V gene is TRBV5-1, the J gene TRBJ2-7, with 10 bases identical to TRBD1. CDR1 is SGHRS and CDR2 is YFSETQ in the germline V gene. This CDR3 region has 15 residues. Unmatched junction bases numbered 5, after V lost 4 bases and J lost 1 base.

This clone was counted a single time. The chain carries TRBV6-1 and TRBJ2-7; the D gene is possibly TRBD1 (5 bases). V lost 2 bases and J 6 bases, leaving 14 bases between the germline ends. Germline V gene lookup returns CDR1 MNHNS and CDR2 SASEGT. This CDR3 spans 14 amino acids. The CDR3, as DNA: TGTGCCAGCAGTGAAAGACAGTCCGCTAGCGAGCAGTACTTC. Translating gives CASSERQSASEQYF.

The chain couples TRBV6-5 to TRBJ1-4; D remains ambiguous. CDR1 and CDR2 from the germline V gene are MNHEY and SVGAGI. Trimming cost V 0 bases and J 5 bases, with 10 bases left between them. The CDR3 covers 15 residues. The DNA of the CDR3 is TGTGCCAGCAGTTACTCGACACCTCGGAATGAAAAACTGTTTTTT. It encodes CASSYSTPRNEKLFF.